The TCR beta chain described here comes from a study of naive and memory T cell subsets. Findings and caveats of the study: The RNA method is potentially sensitive to activation and differentiation changes.

The library had UMIs added by 3' ligation of an oligonucleotide to TCR cDNA. Whole-blood samples were roughly 2.3 ml of peripheral blood from healthy adult volunteers. Unsorted total RNA, about 1 to 1000 ng, was DNase treated before reverse transcription. Many counts were recorded for this clonotype. What it binds is not known. The length of the CDR3 is 12 residues. Germline values: CDR1 DFQATT, CDR2 SNEGSKA (reference sequence). The SP2 primer and nested alpha and beta constant region primers amplified ligated cDNA in four rounds. Reverse transcription of blood and skin TCR RNA was primed at alpha and beta constant regions. TCRdb recomputed calls from the 5' RACE reads with MiXCR, one row per CDR3 protein. Of about 48,000 distinct CDR3 sequences listed, roughly 4.7% are singletons.

The chain uses TRBV20-1 and TRBJ2-2; D gene unclear. The receptor's source is a female donor in good health. The CDR3 bases are TGCGGCCTAACGCGCGGCACCGGGGAGCTGTTTTTT. Its protein product is CGLTRGTGELFF.